These T cell receptor beta chains were read from a single sample in a study of early T cells in non-severe SARS-CoV-2 infection. MiXCR, run by TCRdb on the 5' RACE reads, gives a single entry per CDR3 protein. This table holds 15,000 to 20,000 distinct CDR3 sequences, 5% to 6% found once. The specimen comprised whole blood, sampled at baseline. These receptors were obtained from an adult who was a healthcare worker with PCR-confirmed SARS-CoV-2 infection or an uninfected control (not recorded which). CDR3s include the opening cysteine and the closing phenylalanine or tryptophan. A row's size may be missing; if present it is once, few, many or a size class.

j_call	v_call	clone_size	cdr3_aa
TRBJ2-2	TRBV6-2/TRBV6-3	many	CASSSLDYHTGELFF
TRBJ2-3	TRBV6-2/TRBV6-3	many	CASSYDASTDTQYF
TRBJ2-7	TRBV5-5	many	CASSLENRDEQYF
TRBJ1-1	TRBV13	many	CASSFRTVYTEAFF
TRBJ2-1	TRBV7-2	medium-sized	CASSLISRGTEQFF
TRBJ2-2	TRBV7-8	few	CASSIGTQNTGELFF
TRBJ2-7	TRBV5-1	many	CASSLDAAYEQYF
TRBJ1-4	TRBV18	many	CASSPNREGEKLFF
TRBJ2-3	TRBV20-1	NA	CSAGLAGGNPSTDTQYF
TRBJ2-3	TRBV7-6	many	CASSPGTSPDTQYF
TRBJ2-5	TRBV27	many	CASSLWGAGVKETQYF
TRBJ2-1	TRBV5-1	few	CASSLEITSAYNEQFF
TRBJ2-1	TRBV29-1	many	CSVESTGGSSYNEQFF
TRBJ2-3	TRBV5-1	many	CASGTGSTDTQYF
TRBJ1-1	TRBV9	NA	CASSVAERNTEAFF
TRBJ2-1	TRBV7-2	many	CASSLDRRRGNEQFF
TRBJ2-1	TRBV7-2	many	CASSLVGSGTGSYNEQFF
TRBJ1-5	TRBV6-5	medium-sized	CASSYSIVGTGGQPQHF
TRBJ2-5	TRBV12-3/TRBV12-4	many	CASSSRSGYEETQYF
TRBJ2-3	TRBV7-2	medium-sized	CASSLRSSFSSTDTQYF
TRBJ2-7	TRBV5-1	NA	CASSLVILGEGVEQYF
TRBJ2-5	TRBV3-1	NA	CASSLDPSQETQYF
TRBJ1-2	TRBV3-1	NA	CASSLGEFSYTF
TRBJ2-2	TRBV11-2	NA	CASSLARMNTGELFF
TRBJ2-3	TRBV20-1	many	CSALPAAGFSDTQYF
TRBJ2-5	TRBV10-1	many	CASSENRGIAATQYF
TRBJ1-5	TRBV18	few	CASSPLFDQPQHF
TRBJ2-7	TRBV27	many	CASSSSVYEQYF
TRBJ2-2	TRBV5-6	many	CASSPGIWNTGELFF
TRBJ2-5	TRBV18	many	CASSQRARETQYF
TRBJ2-2	TRBV6-4	medium-sized	CASSEGNTGELFF
TRBJ1-3	TRBV10-2	NA	CASRRGRENTIYF
TRBJ1-1	TRBV7-2	many	CASSSKQGVLTEAFF
TRBJ2-3	TRBV5-1	many	CASSFQGSTDTQYF
TRBJ1-1	TRBV14	many	CASSGGGALGTEAFF
TRBJ2-5	TRBV20-1	few	CSALGGGLQETQYF
TRBJ2-7	TRBV7-7	many	CASSLATGAAYEQYF
TRBJ2-7	TRBV4-1	many	CASSQDGAGWEYEQYF
TRBJ1-1	TRBV18	many	CASSLAAGEAFF
TRBJ1-4	TRBV20-1	many	CSARVRGHVNEKLFF